This is a list of T cell receptor beta chains from one sample in a study of blood T cell repertoires in COVID-19. Data came from immunoSEQ multiplex PCR; TCRdb stores just in-frame clones and leaves some out. The sample shows around 440,000 clones, about 91% of them seen only once. The sequenced sample consisted of peripheral blood. The receptors derive from a woman aged 45-60 years with COVID-19, enrolled during active disease. CDR3s include the opening cysteine and the closing phenylalanine or tryptophan. The D gene is left open where the match is weak. Size is stated for part of the rows, as once, few or many counts, or as a class when the clone is expanded.

TRBJ1-5,few,TRBD1,TRBV19,TGTGCCAGTAGTATCTTAGGCGGGACAGGACCGAATAGCAATCAGCCCCAGCATTTT,CASSILGGTGPNSNQPQHF
TRBJ1-6,.,.,TRBV5-4,TGTGCCAGCAGCCCGGAGGGCCCCTATAATTCACCCCTCCACTTT,CASSPEGPYNSPLHF
TRBJ2-7,.,TRBD1,TRBV6-2/TRBV6-3,TGTGCCAGCAGTCGGACAGGGCAGACCTACGAGCAGTACTTC,CASSRTGQTYEQYF
TRBJ1-1,.,.,TRBV5-4,TGTGCCAGCAGCTTCTGGGGGGGTAACACTGAAGCTTTCTTT,CASSFWGGNTEAFF
TRBJ2-2,.,.,TRBV7-2,TGTGCCAGCAGCTTAGGGACTGTAGAATCCGGGGAGCTGTTTTTT,CASSLGTVESGELFF
TRBJ1-3,.,TRBD1,TRBV6-2/TRBV6-3,TGTGCCAGCAGCCGAGGGGGCCGGAGCTCTGGAAACACCATATATTTT,CASSRGGRSSGNTIYF
TRBJ1-5,.,.,TRBV5-1,TGCGCCAGCAGCTTATCAGGACGGGATAGCAATCAGCCCCAGCATTTT,CASSLSGRDSNQPQHF
TRBJ2-3,.,TRBD2,TRBV10-2,TGCGCCAGCAGTGAGTGGGGACTAGCGGGGGGCACTTATAACACAGATACGCAGTATTTT,CASSEWGLAGGTYNTDTQYF
TRBJ2-7,once,TRBD2,TRBV30,TGTGCCTGGAGTGTAGGGGCGGGGGTCTACGAGCAGTACTTC,CAWSVGAGVYEQYF
TRBJ2-2,.,TRBD1,TRBV18,TGTGCCAGCTCATCACCGACCGGACAGGGATACGACACCGGGGAGCTGTTTTTT,CASSSPTGQGYDTGELFF
TRBJ1-1,.,TRBD1,TRBV10-3,TGTGCCATCAGTCGACAGGGGGAAACTGAAGCTTTCTTT,CAISRQGETEAFF
TRBJ1-5,.,.,TRBV12-3/TRBV12-4,TGTGCCAGCAGTCTTGGGCACCATCAGCCCCAGCATTTT,CASSLGHHQPQHF
TRBJ2-1,few,TRBD2,TRBV3-1/TRBV3-2,TGTGCCAGCAGCCGCGGACTAGCGGGCAGCAATGAGCAGTTCTTC,CASSRGLAGSNEQFF
TRBJ2-7,.,.,TRBV10-1,TGCGCCAGCAGTGAGGCCTTCGTGGGGCCTGATAACGAGCAGTACTTC,CASSEAFVGPDNEQYF
TRBJ1-2,.,TRBD1,TRBV28,TGTGCCAGCAGTTTTGCGGGACAGAACTATGGCTACACCTTC,CASSFAGQNYGYTF
TRBJ1-1,once,TRBD1,TRBV5-4,TGTGCCAGCAGCGCGGGACAGCAGAACACTGAAGCTTTCTTT,CASSAGQQNTEAFF
TRBJ1-4,.,TRBD1,TRBV7-9,TGTGCCAGCAGCTTAAACAGGGGAAGCGAAAAACTGTTTTTT,CASSLNRGSEKLFF
TRBJ2-2,.,.,TRBV19,TGTGCCAGTACCATCATTACAAGGAGAGGAACCGGGGAGCTGTTTTTT,CASTIITRRGTGELFF